Presented here are 7 T cell receptor beta chains from one specimen sequenced in a study of blood T cell repertoires in COVID-19. Repertoires were generated with immunoSEQ multiplex PCR, while TCRdb's copy carries only in-frame clones and drops some. The sample holds some 170,000 clones, about 70% seen once. The sequenced sample consisted of peripheral blood. The receptors were gathered from a woman aged 50 to 60 with active or convalescent COVID-19.

The gene calls are TRBV19 and TRBJ1-5, with TRBD1 identical over 9 bases. Germline V gene data show CDR1 as LNHDA and CDR2 as SQIVND (reference sequence). J was trimmed by 3 bases and V by 5 bases; bases with no gene match: 5. The CDR3 is made up of 15 amino acids. CDR3 coding DNA: TGTGCCAGTAGTGCAGGGACAGGGAACAATCAGCCCCAGCATTTT. This codes for CASSAGTGNNQPQHF.

The chain combines TRBV5-3 with TRBJ2-7; TRBD1 might be the D (6 bases). TRBV5-3 falls under the ORF class, with uncertain function. The CDR3 extends over 16 amino acids. Trimming stripped 4 bases from V and 3 bases from J, with 20 bases between. Here the CDR3 DNA reads TGTGCCAGAAGCCACCGGACAGTCAGCCCCATCTACGAGCAGTACTTC. It translates to CARSHRTVSPIYEQYF.

The chain couples TRBV7-2 to TRBJ1-2; 11 nucleotides match TRBD1. Losses at the gene ends were 5 bases for V and 13 bases for J; bases not matched to a gene: 6. Germline V CDR1 and CDR2: SGHTA, FQGNSA. This CDR3 contains 12 residues. The CDR3: CASSKGQGAPTF. CDR3 nucleotide sequence: TGTGCCAGCAGCAAAGGACAGGGGGCGCCCACCTTC.

The chain combines TRBV19 with TRBJ2-4; 10 nucleotides line up with TRBD2. CDR1 is LNHDA and CDR2 is SQIVND in the germline V gene (reference sequence). The CDR3 totals 17 residues. With 4 bases clipped from V and 1 base from J, the junction kept 7 bases outside the gene matches. CDR3 sequence (DNA): TGTGCCAGTAGTACGGCTAGCGGGGGACGGGCCAAAAACATTCAGTACTTC. Translation gives CASSTASGGRAKNIQYF.

This sequence joins TRBV15 and TRBJ1-6; D is perhaps TRBD1 (5 bases). There are 13 residues in the CDR3. Trimming left V 5 bases short and J 4 bases short, with 6 bases between. The germline CDR1 and CDR2 sequences are LNHNV and YYDKDF (reference sequence). The CDR3 DNA follows: TGTGCCACCAGCCGACAGTATAATTCACCCCTCCACTTT. Residues: CATSRQYNSPLHF.

This rearrangement joins TRBV29-1 to TRBJ2-1; 10 nucleotides align to TRBD1. CDR1 is SQVTM, CDR2 ANQGSEA, per germline. J gave up 7 bases and V 6 bases, and 12 bases lay outside the gene matches. CDR3 size: 15 residues. CDR3 region: CSVALRQGARNEQFF. As DNA, the CDR3 is TGCAGCGTGGCCCTTCGACAGGGGGCCAGGAATGAGCAGTTCTTC.

J is TRBJ1-6 and V is TRBV25-1; 8 bases fit TRBD1. The CDR3 extends over 13 amino acids. V lost 8 bases, J lost 10 bases, and 7 bases stayed unmatched. The germline V gene has CDR1 MGHDK and CDR2 SYGVNS. The CDR3 is CASRQGAGSPLHF. DNA for the CDR3: TGTGCCAGCCGGCAGGGGGCCGGGTCACCCCTCCACTTT. The entire variable domain, with the rest obtained from reference TRBV25-1 and TRBJ1-6, is as follows: EADIYQTPRYLVIGTGKKITLECSQTMGHDKMYWYQQDPGMELHLIHYSYGVNSTEKGDLSSESTVSRIRTEHFPLTLESARPSHTSQYLCASRQGAGSPLHFGNGTRLTVT.